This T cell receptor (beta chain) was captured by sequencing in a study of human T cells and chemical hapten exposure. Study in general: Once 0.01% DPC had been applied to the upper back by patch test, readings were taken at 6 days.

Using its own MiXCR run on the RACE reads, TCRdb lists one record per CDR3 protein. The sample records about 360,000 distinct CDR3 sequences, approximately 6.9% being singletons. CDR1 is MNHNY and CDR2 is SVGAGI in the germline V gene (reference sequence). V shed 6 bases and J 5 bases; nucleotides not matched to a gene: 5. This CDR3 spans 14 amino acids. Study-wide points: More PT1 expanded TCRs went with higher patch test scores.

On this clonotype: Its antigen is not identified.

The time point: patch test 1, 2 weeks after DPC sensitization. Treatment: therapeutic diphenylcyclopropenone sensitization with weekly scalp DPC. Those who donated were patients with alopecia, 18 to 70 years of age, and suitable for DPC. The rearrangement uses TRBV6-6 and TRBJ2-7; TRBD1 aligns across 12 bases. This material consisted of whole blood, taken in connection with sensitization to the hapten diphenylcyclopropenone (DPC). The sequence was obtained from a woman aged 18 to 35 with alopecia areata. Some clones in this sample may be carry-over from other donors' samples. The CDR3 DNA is TGTGCCAGCAGGTGGGGACAGGGGGCCAACGAGCAGTACTTC. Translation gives CASRWGQGANEQYF.